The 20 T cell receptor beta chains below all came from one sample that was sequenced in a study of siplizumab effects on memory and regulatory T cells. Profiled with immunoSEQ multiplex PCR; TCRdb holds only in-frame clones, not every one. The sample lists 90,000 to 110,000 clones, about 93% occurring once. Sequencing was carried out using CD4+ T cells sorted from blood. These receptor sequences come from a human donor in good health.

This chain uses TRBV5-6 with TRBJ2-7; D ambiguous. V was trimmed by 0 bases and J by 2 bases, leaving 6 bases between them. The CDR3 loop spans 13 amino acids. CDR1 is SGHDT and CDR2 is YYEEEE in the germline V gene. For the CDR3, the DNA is TGTGCCAGCAGCTTGGGCAGGACCTACGAGCAGTACTTC. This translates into CASSLGRTYEQYF.

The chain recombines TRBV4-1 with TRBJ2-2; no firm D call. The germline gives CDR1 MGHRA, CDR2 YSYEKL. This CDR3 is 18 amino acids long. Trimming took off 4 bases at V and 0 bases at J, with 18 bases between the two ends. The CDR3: CASSLRSGGEPNTGELFF. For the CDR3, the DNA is TGCGCCAGCAGCCTCAGGTCTGGCGGAGAACCGAACACCGGGGAGCTGTTTTTT.

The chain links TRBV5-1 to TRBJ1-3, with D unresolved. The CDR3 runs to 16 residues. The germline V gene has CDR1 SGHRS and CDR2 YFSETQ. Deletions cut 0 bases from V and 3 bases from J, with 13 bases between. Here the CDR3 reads CASSLEVGSVGNTIYF. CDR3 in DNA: TGCGCCAGCAGCTTGGAGGTGGGCTCGGTTGGAAACACCATATATTTT.

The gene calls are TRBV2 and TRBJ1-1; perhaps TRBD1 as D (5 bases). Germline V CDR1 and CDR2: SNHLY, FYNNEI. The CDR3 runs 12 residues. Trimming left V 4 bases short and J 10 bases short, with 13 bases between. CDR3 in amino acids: CASSAGRVIAFF. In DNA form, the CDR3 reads TGTGCCAGCAGTGCAGGGAGGGTGATAGCTTTCTTT.

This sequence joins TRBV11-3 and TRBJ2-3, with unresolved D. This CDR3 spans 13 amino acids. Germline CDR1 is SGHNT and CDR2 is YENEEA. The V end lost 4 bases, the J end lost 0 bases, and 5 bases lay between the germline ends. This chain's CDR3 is CASSWYSTDTQYF. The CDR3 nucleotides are TGTGCCAGCAGCTGGTATAGCACAGATACGCAGTATTTT. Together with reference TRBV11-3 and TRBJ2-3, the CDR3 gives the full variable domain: EAGVVQSPRYKIIEKKQPVAFWCNPISGHNTLYWYLQNLGQGPELLIRYENEEAVDDSQLPKDRFSAERLKGVDSTLKIQPAELGDSAVYLCASSWYSTDTQYFGPGTRLTVL.

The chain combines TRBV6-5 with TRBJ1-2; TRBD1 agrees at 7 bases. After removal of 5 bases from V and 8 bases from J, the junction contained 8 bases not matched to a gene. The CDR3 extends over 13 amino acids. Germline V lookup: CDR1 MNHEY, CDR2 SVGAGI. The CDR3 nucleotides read TGTGCCAGCAGTCCGACAGGGCCCGGCGGCTACACCTTC. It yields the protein CASSPTGPGGYTF.

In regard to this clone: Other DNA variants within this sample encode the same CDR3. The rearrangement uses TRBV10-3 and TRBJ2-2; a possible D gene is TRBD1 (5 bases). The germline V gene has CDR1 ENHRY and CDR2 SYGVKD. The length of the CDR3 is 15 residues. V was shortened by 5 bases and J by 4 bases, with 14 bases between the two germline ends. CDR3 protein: CAISLGQGGTGELFF. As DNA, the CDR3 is TGTGCCATCAGTTTGGGGCAGGGTGGCACCGGGGAGCTGTTTTTT.

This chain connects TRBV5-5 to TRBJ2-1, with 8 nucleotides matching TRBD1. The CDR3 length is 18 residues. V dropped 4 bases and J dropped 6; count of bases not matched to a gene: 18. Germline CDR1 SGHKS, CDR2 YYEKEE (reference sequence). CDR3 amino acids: CASSPRGQENYFSNEQFF. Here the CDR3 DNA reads TGTGCCAGCAGCCCGAGGGGACAGGAAAATTATTTTTCCAATGAGCAGTTCTTC.

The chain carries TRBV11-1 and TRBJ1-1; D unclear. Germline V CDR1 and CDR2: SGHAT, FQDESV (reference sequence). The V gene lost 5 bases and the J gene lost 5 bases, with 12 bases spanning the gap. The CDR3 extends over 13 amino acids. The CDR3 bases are TGTGCCAGCAGCCTAGGAGAGCGGACTGAAGCTTTCTTT. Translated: CASSLGERTEAFF.

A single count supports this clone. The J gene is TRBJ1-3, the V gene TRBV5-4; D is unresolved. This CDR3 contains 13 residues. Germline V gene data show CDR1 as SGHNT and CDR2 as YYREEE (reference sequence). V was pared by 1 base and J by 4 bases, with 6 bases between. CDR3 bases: TGTGCCAGCAGCTTGAAGTCAGGAAACACCATATATTTT. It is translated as CASSLKSGNTIYF.

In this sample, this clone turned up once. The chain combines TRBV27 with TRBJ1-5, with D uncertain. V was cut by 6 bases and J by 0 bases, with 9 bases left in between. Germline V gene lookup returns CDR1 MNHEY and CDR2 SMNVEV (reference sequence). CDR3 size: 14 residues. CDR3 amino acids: CASSPVNSNQPQHF. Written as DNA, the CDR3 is TGTGCCAGCAGCCCTGTTAATAGCAATCAGCCCCAGCATTTT.

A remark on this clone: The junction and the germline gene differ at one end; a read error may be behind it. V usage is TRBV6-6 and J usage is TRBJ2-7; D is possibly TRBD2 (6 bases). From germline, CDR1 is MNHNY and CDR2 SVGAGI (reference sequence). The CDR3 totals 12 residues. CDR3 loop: CASSSDSGRTHF. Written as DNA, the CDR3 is TGTGCCAGCAGTTCCGACTCCGGGAGAACGCACTTC.

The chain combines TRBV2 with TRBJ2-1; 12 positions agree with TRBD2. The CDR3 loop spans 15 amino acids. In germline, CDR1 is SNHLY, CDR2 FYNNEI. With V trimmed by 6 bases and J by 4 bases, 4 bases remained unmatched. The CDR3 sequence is CASRELAGGYNEQFF. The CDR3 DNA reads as TGTGCCAGCAGGGAACTAGCGGGGGGATACAATGAGCAGTTCTTC.

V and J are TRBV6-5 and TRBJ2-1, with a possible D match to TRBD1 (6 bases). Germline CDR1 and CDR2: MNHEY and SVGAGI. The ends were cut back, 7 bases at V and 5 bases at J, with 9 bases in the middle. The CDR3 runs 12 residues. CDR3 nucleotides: TGTGCCAGCAAGGACAGCCACAATGAGCAGTTCTTC. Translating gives CASKDSHNEQFF.

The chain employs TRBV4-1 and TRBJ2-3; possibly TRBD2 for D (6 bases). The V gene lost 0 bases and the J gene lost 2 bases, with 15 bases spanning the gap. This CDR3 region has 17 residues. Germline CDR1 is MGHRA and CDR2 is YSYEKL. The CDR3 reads CASSQEFVGGVTDTQYF. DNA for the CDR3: TGCGCCAGCAGCCAAGAATTCGTCGGCGGGGTCACAGATACGCAGTATTTT.

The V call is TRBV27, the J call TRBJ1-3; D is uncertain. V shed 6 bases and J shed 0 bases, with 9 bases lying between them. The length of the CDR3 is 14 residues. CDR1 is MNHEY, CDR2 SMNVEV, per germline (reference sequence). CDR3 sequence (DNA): TGTGCCAGCAGCGCAGACTACTCTGGAAACACCATATATTTT. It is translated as CASSADYSGNTIYF.

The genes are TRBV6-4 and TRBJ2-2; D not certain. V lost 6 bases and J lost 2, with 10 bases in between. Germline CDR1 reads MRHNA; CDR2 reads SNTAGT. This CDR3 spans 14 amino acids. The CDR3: CASSPLKNTGELFF. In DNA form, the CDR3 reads TGTGCCAGCAGCCCACTAAAAAACACCGGGGAGCTGTTTTTT.

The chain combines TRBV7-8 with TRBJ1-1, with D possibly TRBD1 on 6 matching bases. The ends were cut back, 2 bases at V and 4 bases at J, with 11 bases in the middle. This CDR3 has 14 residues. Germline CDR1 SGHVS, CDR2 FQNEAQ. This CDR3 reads CASSLLSGATEAFF. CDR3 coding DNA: TGTGCCAGCAGCTTACTTTCGGGGGCCACTGAAGCTTTCTTT.

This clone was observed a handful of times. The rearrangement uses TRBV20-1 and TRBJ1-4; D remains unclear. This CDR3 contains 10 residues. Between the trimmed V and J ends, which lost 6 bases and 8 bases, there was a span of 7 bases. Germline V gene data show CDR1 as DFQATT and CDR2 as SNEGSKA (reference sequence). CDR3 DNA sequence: TGCAGTGCCCCGAGGGAAAAACTGTTTTTT. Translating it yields CSAPREKLFF.

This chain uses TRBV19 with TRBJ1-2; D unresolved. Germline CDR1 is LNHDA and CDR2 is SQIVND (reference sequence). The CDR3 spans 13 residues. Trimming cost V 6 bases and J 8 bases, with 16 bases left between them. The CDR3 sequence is CASSSTRAQGYTF. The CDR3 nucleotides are TGTGCCAGTAGCTCTACCCGCGCGCAGGGCTACACCTTC.